This TCR beta chain was observed in a study of blood T cell repertoires in COVID-19. Study information: Acute-phase and convalescent COVID-19 samples originated in the United States, Italy and Spain.

This clone is a singleton in its sample. Participants were aged about 18 to 100 years from around 24 US areas. A COVID-19 case was met by exposed participants within 2 weeks before study entry. Only in-frame clones appear in the TCRdb table, and some are missing; sequencing was by immunoSEQ multiplex PCR. The sample holds around 220,000 clones, 90% seen once. This CDR3 spans 14 amino acids. Germline V gene sequence: CDR1 LNHDA, CDR2 SQIVND (reference sequence). The V gene lost 3 bases and the J gene lost 6 bases, with 12 bases spanning the gap. The sequencing sample was made of PBMCs or T cells enriched from blood (not recorded which). The rearrangement uses TRBV19 and TRBJ1-5; a possible D gene is TRBD1 (6 bases). This clonotype originated in a man aged 25 to 45 who had been exposed to COVID-19. The CDR3 sequence: CASSIEGVRQPQHF. The CDR3 DNA is TGTGCCAGTAGTATTGAGGGGGTGCGTCAGCCCCAGCATTTT. The full variable domain, completed using reference TRBV19 and TRBJ1-5, is DGGITQSPKYLFRKEGQNVTLSCEQNLNHDAMYWYRQDPGQGLRLIYYSQIVNDFQKGDIAEGYSVSREKKESFPLTVTSAQKNPTAFYLCASSIEGVRQPQHFGDGTRLSIL.